These 13 T cell receptor beta chains originate from one sample sequenced in a study of identifying expanded T cells in peripheral blood. TCRdb keeps only in-frame clones here, not all; method: immunoSEQ multiplex PCR. The sample has about 81,000 clones; roughly 89% are singletons. Sequenced input: blood. These receptors originate from a person aged 18 to 70 in good health.

This chain connects TRBV9 to TRBJ2-1; D might be TRBD1 or TRBD2, each matching 5 bases. Per the germline V gene, CDR1 is SGDLS and CDR2 is YYNGEE. This CDR3 contains 12 residues. Trimming removed 0 bases at V and 8 bases at J, with 6 bases between. In nucleotides, the CDR3 is TGTGCCAGCAGCGTAGTGGGGGATGAGCAGTTCTTC. This codes for CASSVVGDEQFF.

This rearrangement joins TRBV7-9 to TRBJ1-5; D is perhaps TRBD1 (6 bases). The CDR3 is made up of 15 amino acids. The germline V gene encodes CDR1 SEHNR and CDR2 FQNEAQ (reference sequence). The V end lost 4 bases, the J end lost 0 bases, and 10 bases lay between the germline ends. The CDR3 loop is CASSSGQYSNQPQHF. CDR3 nucleotides: TGTGCCAGCAGCTCAGGACAGTATAGCAATCAGCCCCAGCATTTT.

This chain links TRBV7-6 with TRBJ1-4, with D perhaps matching TRBD1 (6 bases). CDR3 length equals 14 residues. V was trimmed by 5 bases and J by 4 bases, leaving 11 bases between them. CDR1 is SGHVS, CDR2 FNYEAQ, per germline. Here the CDR3 DNA reads TGTGCCAGCAGCAGCGACAGGCGTAATGAAAAACTGTTTTTT. Protein product: CASSSDRRNEKLFF.

CDR3 coding DNA: TGTGCCAGCAGCCCCGGGGGCGCTGCGAGTGAGCAGTACTTC. Its protein is CASSPGGAASEQYF. The chain couples TRBV7-6 to TRBJ2-5; D possibly matches TRBD1 or TRBD2 (6 bases each). This CDR3 comprises 14 residues. The germline CDR1 and CDR2 sequences are SGHVS and FNYEAQ. V lost 5 bases and J lost 11, with 21 bases in between.

This clone was recorded only once. This chain connects TRBV2 to TRBJ1-5; TRBD1 is a possible D gene (6 bases). The V and J ends lost 3 bases and 1 base respectively, with 10 bases between them. This CDR3 region has 15 residues. Germline loops: CDR1 SNHLY, CDR2 FYNNEI. The CDR3 DNA is TGTGCCAGCAGTGAGACAGGACTCAGCAATCAGCCCCAGCATTTT. Translated, it gives CASSETGLSNQPQHF.

The chain has TRBV30 and TRBJ2-7; TRBD2 aligns across 10 bases. The germline V gene has CDR1 GTSNPN and CDR2 SVGIG (reference sequence). The CDR3 sequence is 14 residues long. J was trimmed by 5 bases and V by 5 bases; bases with no gene match: 9. CDR3 DNA sequence: TGTGCCTGGGGACCGACTAGCGGGCTCCACGAGCAGTACTTC. It codes for CAWGPTSGLHEQYF.

The gene calls are TRBV7-2 and TRBJ2-7; 8 bases are a match to TRBD1. CDR3 length: 15 residues. The germline CDR1 and CDR2 sequences are SGHTA and FQGNSA. Unmatched junction bases numbered 7, after V lost 0 bases and J lost 6 bases. The CDR3 coding sequence is TGTGCCAGCAGCTTAGCAGGCGGACAGGGAACCGAGCAGTACTTC. Its translation: CASSLAGGQGTEQYF.

The chain links TRBV11-2 to TRBJ2-1; no clear D gene. V gave up 5 bases and J gave up 0 bases, with 14 bases separating them. CDR3 length equals 16 residues. The germline V gene has CDR1 SGHAT and CDR2 FQNNGV. The CDR3 loop reads CASSPGFGSSYNEQFF. CDR3 in DNA: TGTGCCAGCAGCCCCGGTTTCGGTAGCTCCTACAATGAGCAGTTCTTC.

This clone was seen once. The chain uses TRBV7-9 and TRBJ2-1, with D possibly being TRBD1 or TRBD2 (5 bases each). The V gene's germline CDR1 is SEHNR and CDR2 FQNEAQ (reference sequence). V lost 1 base to trimming and J lost 7 bases, with 8 bases between them. The length of the CDR3 is 13 residues. CDR3 coding DNA: TGTGCCAGCAGCTTAGGTGGGGGTAATGAGCAGTTCTTC. Amino acids: CASSLGGGNEQFF. Full variable domain (rest looked up from reference TRBV7-9 and TRBJ2-1): DTGVSQNPRHKITKRGQNVTFRCDPISEHNRLYWYRQTLGQGPEFLTYFQNEAQLEKSRLLSDRFSAERPKGSFSTLEIQRTEQGDSAMYLCASSLGGGNEQFFGPGTRLTVL.

V gene TRBV18 combines with J gene TRBJ1-3; D call uncertain. V was pared by 6 bases and J by 0 bases, with 18 bases between. Germline V gene lookup returns CDR1 KGHSH and CDR2 LQKENI. The CDR3 has 17 residues. CDR3 in amino acids: CASSPNRDESSGNTIYF. The DNA of the CDR3 is TGTGCCAGCTCCCCCAACAGAGACGAGTCCTCTGGAAACACCATATATTTT. The variable domain in full, with the rest retrieved from reference TRBV18 and TRBJ1-3, is NAGVMQNPRHLVRRRGQEARLRCSPMKGHSHVYWYRQLPEEGLKFMVYLQKENIIDESGMPKERFSAEFPKEGPSILRIQQVVRGDSAAYFCASSPNRDESSGNTIYFGEGSWLTVV.

The genes are TRBV7-2 and TRBJ2-5; 9 bases are a match to TRBD1. This CDR3 is 15 amino acids long. J lost 5 bases, V lost 1 base, and 5 bases had no gene match. Germline V CDR1 and CDR2: SGHTA, FQGNSA. The CDR3 bases are TGTGCCAGCAGCTTAGACAGGGGGCGTTGGGAGACCCAGTACTTC. As protein: CASSLDRGRWETQYF. Together with reference TRBV7-2 and TRBJ2-5, the CDR3 gives the full variable domain: GAGVSQSPSNKVTEKGKDVELRCDPISGHTALYWYRQSLGQGLEFLIYFQGNSAPDKSGLPSDRFSAERTGGSVSTLTIQRTQQEDSAVYLCASSLDRGRWETQYFGPGTRLLVL.

This chain uses TRBV11-1 with TRBJ2-7, with 9 bases fitting TRBD1. The CDR3 is 14 residues long. Germline CDR1 reads SGHAT; CDR2 reads FQDESV (reference sequence). The V gene end was trimmed by 4 bases and the J gene end by 7 bases; junction bases not matched to a gene: 8. CDR3 nucleotides: TGTGCCAGCAGCTCCCTTGGACAGGGGATAGAGCAGTACTTC. It specifies CASSSLGQGIEQYF. The full variable domain, in which reference TRBV11-1 and TRBJ2-7 provide the parts outside the CDR3, is EAEVAQSPRYKITEKSQAVAFWCDPISGHATLYWYRQILGQGPELLVQFQDESVVDDSQLPKDRFSAERLKGVDSTLKIQPAELGDSAMYLCASSSLGQGIEQYFGPGTRLTVT.

The chain combines TRBV10-3 with TRBJ2-1, with TRBD2 matching over 7 bases. Germline trimming cut 0 bases from V and 6 bases from J; bases unmatched to any gene: 11. Germline V gene sequence: CDR1 ENHRY, CDR2 SYGVKD. The CDR3 consists of 17 residues. The CDR3 DNA reads TGTGCCATCAGTGAGTCCCCCGGCGGGAGCAGCACCAATGAGCAGTTCTTC. Translating it yields CAISESPGGSSTNEQFF.